This is a list of T cell receptor beta chains from one sample in a study of response to subunit inactivated influenza vaccine. MiXCR was run by TCRdb on the RT-PCR reads, yielding one entry per CDR3 protein. The sample includes about half a million distinct CDR3 sequences, around 8% of them seen just once. The sequencing used PBMCs from blood, collected around 25 months after vaccination. These receptors were collected from a man in his fifties or sixties who received an inactivated influenza vaccine. The CDR3 runs from the conserved cysteine through the conserved F or W. The D gene is left open where the match is weak. A clone size is listed for some rows: how often the clone was seen (once, few, many), or a class if it is expanded.

>TRBJ1-2|-|few|TRBV7-2
CASRDPGLIYGYTF
TGTGCCAGCAGGGACCCTGGACTGATCTATGGCTACACCTTC
>TRBJ2-3|TRBD1|few|TRBV5-8
CASSKGQGGPDTQYF
TGTGCCAGCAGCAAGGGACAGGGGGGCCCAGATACGCAGTATTTT
>TRBJ2-3|-|-|TRBV20-1
CSARDPPVPFHTDTQYF
TGCAGTGCTAGAGATCCCCCTGTTCCGTTTCACACAGATACGCAGTATTTT
>TRBJ2-2|-|many|TRBV5-1
CASSLVYLNTGELFF
TGCGCCAGCAGCTTGGTGTACCTGAACACCGGGGAGCTGTTTTTT
>TRBJ2-7|-|-|TRBV10-1
CASSLPRVQGYEQYF
TGCGCCAGCAGCCTCCCCCGCGTACAGGGCTACGAGCAGTACTTC
>TRBJ2-5|-|many|TRBV5-1
CASSEAQGAETQYF
TGCGCCAGCAGCGAAGCCCAGGGTGCAGAGACCCAGTACTTC
>TRBJ2-1|TRBD1|-|TRBV19
CASSVNRGNEQFF
TGTGCCAGTAGTGTAAACAGGGGAAATGAGCAGTTCTTC
>TRBJ2-7|-|many|TRBV30
CAWSAMYEQYF
TGTGCCTGGAGTGCCATGTACGAGCAGTACTTC
>TRBJ2-5|TRBD1|many|TRBV5-1
CASTGTDKETQYF
TGCGCCAGCACCGGGACAGATAAAGAGACCCAGTACTTC
>TRBJ1-2|-|-|TRBV7-9
CASSFLQDYGYTF
TGTGCCAGCAGCTTTCTCCAAGACTATGGCTACACCTTC
>TRBJ2-7|TRBD2|many|TRBV4-1
CASSQVTGGSYEQYF
TGCGCCAGCAGCCAGGTTACGGGAGGGTCCTACGAGCAGTACTTC
>TRBJ2-5|-|many|TRBV20-1
CSVTGPGGETQYF
TGCAGTGTTACAGGGCCCGGAGGAGAGACCCAGTACTTC
>TRBJ2-7|-|few|TRBV6-2/TRBV6-3
CASSYSERVSYEQYF
TGTGCCAGCAGTTACTCTGAAAGGGTCTCCTACGAGCAGTACTTC
>TRBJ1-1|-|-|TRBV28
CASSFPDSEAFF
TGTGCCAGCAGTTTCCCGGACAGCGAAGCTTTCTTT
>TRBJ1-1|-|few|TRBV4-3
CASSLRRGYTEAFF
TGCGCCAGCAGCCTCAGGAGGGGGTACACTGAAGCTTTCTTT
>TRBJ2-7|TRBD1|many|TRBV6-2/TRBV6-3
CASSYQQGQGKDKQYF
TGTGCCAGCAGTTACCAGCAGGGACAGGGAAAAGACAAGCAGTACTTC
>TRBJ2-3|-|few|TRBV29-1
CSVEWRVDGTDTQYF
TGCAGCGTTGAGTGGCGGGTGGACGGAACAGATACGCAGTATTTT